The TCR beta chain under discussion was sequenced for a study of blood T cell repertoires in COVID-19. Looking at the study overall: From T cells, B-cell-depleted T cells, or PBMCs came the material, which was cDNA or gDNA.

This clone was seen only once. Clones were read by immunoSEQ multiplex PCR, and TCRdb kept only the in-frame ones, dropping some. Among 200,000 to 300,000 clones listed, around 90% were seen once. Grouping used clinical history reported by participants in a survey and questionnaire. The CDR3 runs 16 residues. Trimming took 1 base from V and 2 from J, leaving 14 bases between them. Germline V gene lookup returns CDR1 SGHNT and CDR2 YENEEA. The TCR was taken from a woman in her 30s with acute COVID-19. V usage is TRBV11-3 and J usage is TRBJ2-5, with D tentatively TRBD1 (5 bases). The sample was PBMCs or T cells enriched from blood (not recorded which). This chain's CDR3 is CASSLGTRTFQETQYF. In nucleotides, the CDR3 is TGTGCCAGCAGCTTAGGGACCAGGACATTTCAAGAGACCCAGTACTTC.